What follows are 14 T cell receptor beta chains derived from one specimen sequenced in a study of human T cells and chemical hapten exposure. TCRdb re-analysed the RACE reads in MiXCR, keeping a single row per CDR3 protein. The data hold approximately 52,000 distinct CDR3 sequences, with approximately 8.8% observed a single time. The time point was: pre-sensitization, week 0. Sample treatment: therapeutic diphenylcyclopropenone sensitization with weekly scalp DPC. Specimen: whole blood, collected in connection with sensitization to the hapten diphenylcyclopropenone (DPC). Receptors originate from a woman aged 40 to 50 with alopecia areata. Some clones in this sample may be carry-over from other donors' samples.

This clonotype showed up many times. The chain links TRBV7-9 to TRBJ2-3; the match to TRBD2 covers 9 bases. CDR1 and CDR2 (germline): SEHNR, FQNEAQ (reference sequence). The CDR3 is 16 amino acids. V was clipped by 2 bases and J by 6 bases; unmatched bases: 9. This CDR3 reads CASSLSLAGSRDTQYF. DNA for the CDR3: TGTGCCAGCAGCTTAAGCCTAGCGGGGTCAAGGGATACGCAGTATTTT. The full variable domain, with the rest looked up from reference TRBV7-9 and TRBJ2-3, is DTGVSQNPRHKITKRGQNVTFRCDPISEHNRLYWYRQTLGQGPEFLTYFQNEAQLEKSRLLSDRFSAERPKGSFSTLEIQRTEQGDSAMYLCASSLSLAGSRDTQYFGPGTRLTVL.

This clonotype was detected ten times or more. The rearrangement joins TRBV5-5 to TRBJ2-5; D is perhaps TRBD1 (6 bases). V was clipped by 2 bases and J by 2 bases, with 13 bases between them. This CDR3 contains 15 residues. Germline CDR1 reads SGHKS; CDR2 reads YYEKEE (reference sequence). As DNA, the CDR3 is TGTGCCAGCAGCTTAGGGGACACCGCACAAGAGACCCAGTACTTC. Its translation: CASSLGDTAQETQYF.

This clonotype was recorded once. The chain uses TRBV20-1 and TRBJ2-7; TRBD1 might be the D (5 bases). Per germline, CDR1 DFQATT and CDR2 SNEGSKA (reference sequence). The CDR3 extends over 12 amino acids. V lost 3 bases, J lost 2 bases, and 8 bases lay in between. In nucleotides, the CDR3 is TGCAGTGCTAGCAGGGCAGCCTACGAGCAGTACTTC. Protein: CSASRAAYEQYF.

The chain links TRBV2 to TRBJ2-1; a weak D match, TRBD2 (5 bases). Germline V gives CDR1 SNHLY, CDR2 FYNNEI. The CDR3 covers 12 residues. Between the trimmed V and J ends, which lost 6 bases and 5 bases, there was a span of 8 bases. CDR3 protein: CASRAADNEQFF. The CDR3 DNA reads as TGTGCCAGCAGGGCAGCGGACAATGAGCAGTTCTTC. Full variable domain (rest looked up from reference TRBV2 and TRBJ2-1): EPEVTQTPSHQVTQMGQEVILRCVPISNHLYFYWYRQILGQKVEFLVSFYNNEISEKSEIFDDQFSVERPDGSNFTLKIRSTKLEDSAMYFCASRAADNEQFFGPGTRLTVL.

J is TRBJ2-5 and V is TRBV24-1; D uncertain. Germline V lookup: CDR1 KGHDR, CDR2 SFDVKD. The V end was cut by 4 bases, the J end by 7 bases, with 9 bases between. This CDR3 has 12 amino acids. DNA of the CDR3: TGTGCCACCAGTGACCCCGTAACGACCCAGTACTTC. Amino acid sequence: CATSDPVTTQYF.

This chain links TRBV7-2 with TRBJ1-6; D ambiguous. The CDR3 is 14 residues long. Germline V CDR1 and CDR2: SGHTA, FQGNSA. V was pared by 4 bases and J by 4 bases, with 8 bases between. The DNA for the CDR3 is TGTGCCAGCAGCTCTACAAAGTATAATTCACCCCTCCACTTT. It specifies CASSSTKYNSPLHF.

This clonotype was found many times. This chain joins TRBV6-6 and TRBJ1-6, with a tentative D call TRBD1 (6 bases). The V gene's germline CDR1 is MNHNY and CDR2 SVGAGI (reference sequence). The CDR3 length is 13 residues. Deletions cut 5 bases from V and 10 bases from J, with 12 bases between. CDR3 sequence: CASSNNRDSPLHF. The CDR3 region has the DNA TGTGCCAGCAGTAACAACAGGGACTCACCCCTCCACTTT.

This clonotype appeared many times. The J gene is TRBJ1-3, the V gene TRBV5-4, with unresolved D. V was trimmed by 0 bases and J by 1 base, leaving 11 bases between them. In germline, CDR1 is SGHNT, CDR2 YYREEE (reference sequence). The CDR3 has 16 residues. The CDR3 bases are TGTGCCAGCAGCTTGGATGGTGGGGTTTCTGGAAACACCATATATTTT. Amino acid sequence: CASSLDGGVSGNTIYF. Together with reference TRBV5-4 and TRBJ1-3, the CDR3 gives the full variable domain: ETGVTQSPTHLIKTRGQQVTLRCSSQSGHNTVSWYQQALGQGPQFIFQYYREEENGRGNFPPRFSGLQFPNYSSELNVNALELDDSALYLCASSLDGGVSGNTIYFGEGSWLTVV.

The chain recombines TRBV6-5 with TRBJ2-2, with 7 bases fitting TRBD1. V lost 7 bases to trimming and J lost 3 bases; unmatched junction nucleotides: 8. The CDR3 consists of 15 residues. Germline CDR1 and CDR2: MNHEY and SVGAGI. The chain's CDR3 is CASMGRQGDTGELFF. The CDR3 DNA sequence: TGTGCCAGCATGGGGAGACAGGGCGACACCGGGGAGCTGTTTTTT.

This clonotype was seen more than once but under ten times. The V gene is TRBV4-3, the J gene TRBJ2-5, with TRBD2 identical over 7 bases. The germline gives CDR1 LGHNA, CDR2 YSLEER. The CDR3 has 15 residues. V lost 1 base, J lost 1 base, and 3 bases stayed unmatched. The CDR3 DNA reads as TGCGCCAGCAGCCAAGCACGCGGGGGCCAAGAGACCCAGTACTTC. This sequence encodes CASSQARGGQETQYF.

In its sample, this clonotype was seen many times. The V and J genes are TRBV7-2 and TRBJ2-3; possible D gene TRBD1, 5 bases. The CDR3 has 14 amino acids. The germline CDR1 and CDR2 sequences are SGHTA and FQGNSA. V was trimmed by 1 base and J by 7 bases, leaving 12 bases between them. The CDR3 sequence: CASSLDRRSNTQYF. DNA for the CDR3: TGTGCCAGCAGCTTAGACAGGCGCTCGAATACGCAGTATTTT.

The sample holds many counts of this clonotype. The chain employs TRBV29-1 and TRBJ1-2, with D perhaps TRBD1 (6 bases). The CDR3 consists of 12 residues. V lost 2 bases and J 4 bases, leaving 8 bases between the germline ends. Germline CDR1 reads SQVTM; CDR2 reads ANQGSEA. The CDR3 here is CSVEQGSYGYTF. The CDR3 nucleotides read TGCAGCGTTGAACAGGGGTCCTATGGCTACACCTTC. Filled out from reference TRBV29-1 and TRBJ1-2, the complete variable domain reads SAVISQKPSRDICQRGTSLTIQCQVDSQVTMMFWYRQQPGQSLTLIATANQGSEATYESGFVIDKFPISRPNLTFSTLTVSNMSPEDSSIYLCSVEQGSYGYTFGSGTRLTVV.

This clonotype was seen repeatedly, ten times or more. The genes are TRBV5-1 and TRBJ2-3, with D possibly called TRBD1 or TRBD2 (6 bases each). V lost 0 bases, J lost 4 bases, and 12 bases lay in between. CDR1 SGHRS and CDR2 YFSETQ come from the germline V gene. This CDR3 region has 15 residues. The CDR3 is CASSLASGGPDTQYF. In nucleotides, the CDR3 is TGCGCCAGCAGCTTGGCCAGTGGGGGGCCAGATACGCAGTATTTT. The complete variable domain, with remaining parts taken from reference TRBV5-1 and TRBJ2-3, reads KAGVTQTPRYLIKTRGQQVTLSCSPISGHRSVSWYQQTPGQGLQFLFEYFSETQRNKGNFPGRFSGRQFSNSRSEMNVSTLELGDSALYLCASSLASGGPDTQYFGPGTRLTVL.

This clonotype was recorded at least ten times. V usage is TRBV12-3 or TRBV12-4 and J usage is TRBJ2-1; 8 bases are a match to TRBD2. CDR3 length equals 17 residues. V lost 3 bases, J lost 4 bases, and 11 bases stayed unmatched. The DNA of the CDR3 is TGTGCCAGCAGTTTTCCCCAGGGTAGCGGGGCTTACAATGAGCAGTTCTTC. It codes for CASSFPQGSGAYNEQFF.